The present entry profiles one T cell receptor beta chain with its context. No cognate antigen has been identified for it. One base away there is no much larger clone; base qualities are not given. This entry is derived from a study of blood T cell repertoires in COVID-19 (TCRdb year 2020). Describing the broader study: Collaborator samples came from the United States, Italy and Spain and covered acute and convalescent phases of COVID-19. The material from the prospective study consisted of cDNA or gDNA derived from T cells, B-cell-depleted T cells, or PBMCs. Subjects who had been exposed to COVID-19, were actively infected with it, or had recovered from it provided the deeply sampled blood TCRbeta repertoires that made up the dataset. The samples were drawn from the first 160 participants of the ongoing ImmuneRACE study and from over a thousand subjects provided by 6 global collaborators. Where available, HLA class I and class II types were taken from metadata supplied by the sample provider and were not determined by assay-based typing. A freely available public database, intended as a resource for researchers studying the immune response to SARS-CoV-2, is where the repertoires were released. Nearly every sample came with metadata listing a de-identified subject ID, COVID-19 status, age in years and sex.

In the prospective study, participants were about 18 to 95 years old, resided in approximately 25 geographic areas of the United States, and were enrolled through a virtual design. In the prospective study, cohorts were assigned on the basis of participant-reported clinical history obtained from a screening survey and a study questionnaire. ImmuneRACE Cohort 3 recovered participants were defined by two consecutive negative NP/OP PCR tests, healthcare professional clearance, or symptom resolution. In the prospective study, whole blood, serum and a nasopharyngeal or oropharyngeal swab were collected from each participant by mobile phlebotomists. Over a roughly 2-month period, participants in the prospective study had the option of providing additional blood draws and questionnaires. Prospective study blood samples were shipped either frozen or at room temperature before DNA extraction. The CDR3 spans 12 residues, from the cysteine through the phenylalanine. The only DNA kept is the CDR3, 36 bases in frame from the first base. As encoded in the germline V gene, CDR1 is MNHNS while CDR2 is SASEGT. The trim is 2 bases for V and 4 bases for J, with a gap of 6 bases between the germline ends.

The immunoSEQ Assay, a bias-controlled multiplex PCR, was used to amplify TCRbeta CDR3 regions from genomic DNA. The original pipeline was this. Nucleated cell counts per sample were estimated from amplification of reference gene primers within the assay. To quantify the absolute abundance of each unique TCRbeta CDR3 rearrangement, sequence reads were collapsed and filtered. For each sample, productive Simpson clonality was calculated by taking the square root of Simpson's diversity index across productive rearrangements. The clones in this table, taken by TCRdb from immuneACCESS, are in-frame only. Not every clone is retained; where verified, under half of the shortfall comes from an unresolved V gene, and the cause of the rest is unknown. V, J and clone size were drawn from that table, and D and trimming were deduced from the DNA. In all, the sample holds around 400,000 clones, and 83% of those were seen once. In total, the top ten clones hold around 5% of the sample.

Results and caveats for the whole study, not just this receptor: How much clinical and demographic metadata was included differed by source and by participant, and the metadata was provided uncurated.

This TCR was recovered from a woman aged 50 to 60 who had recovered from COVID-19. The chain uses TRBV6-1 and TRBJ2-7; the D segment could be TRBD1, given 5 matching bases. Sequencing was carried out using PBMCs or T cells enriched from blood (not recorded which). The CDR3 is CASSENRYEQYF. Here is the DNA: TGTGCCAGCAGTGAAAACAGGTACGAGCAGTACTTC.